This T cell receptor beta chain was obtained from a study of T cell repertoires in cytomegalovirus infection. Study-level information: In public TCR beta signatures, there were indications of both CMV infection and matching HLA type.

TCRdb reprocessed the reads with MiXCR, giving one entry per CDR3 protein. The sample shows 650,000 to 900,000 distinct CDR3 sequences, just under 30% of them seen only once. The CDR3 has 15 residues. V lost 2 bases to trimming and J lost 10 bases, with 15 bases between them. CDR1 is MNHEY, CDR2 SMNVEV, per germline (reference sequence). This clonotype has a handful of counts. Its antigen is not known. The source was cultured CD8+ T cells from PBMCs, collected from culture after CMV antigen stimulation. The chain joins TRBV27 to TRBJ1-6, with D uncertain. The TCR originated in a human donor in good health (CMV status not recorded). Some clones in this sample may be carry-over from other donors' samples. CDR3 loop: CASSLVRGMGSPLHF. As DNA, the CDR3 is TGTGCCAGCAGTTTAGTTCGAGGGATGGGGTCACCCCTCCACTTT.